A single sample gave rise to the 27 T cell receptor beta chains below, sequenced in a study of shared clonotypes between healthy human individuals. Naivety among CD8 cells was defined by CD45RO negativity and positive CCR7 selection, thereby excluding terminally differentiated effector memory CD45RA+ cells. Some clones are missing from TCRdb's copy, which holds only in-frame ones; the method was immunoSEQ multiplex PCR. The data show 660,000 or so clones, with 95% to 97% seen just once and around 0.1% held by the top ten. Source material: naive CD8+ T cells sorted from blood. All receptors come from a woman aged 25 to 39 in good health.

This clone was counted a few times. Other DNA variants within this sample encode the same CDR3. The V gene is TRBV27, the J gene TRBJ1-5, with D perhaps TRBD1 (6 bases). CDR3 length: 14 residues. V lost 4 bases and J lost 2, with 9 bases in between. The germline CDR1 and CDR2 sequences are MNHEY and SMNVEV (reference sequence). In DNA form, the CDR3 reads TGTGCCAGCAGTTCCCGACAGGGCAATCAGCCCCAGCATTTT. Encoded protein: CASSSRQGNQPQHF.

The chain uses TRBV12-2 and TRBJ2-7; TRBD2 is the table's D call, not checked against the DNA. TRBV12-2 is marked as a pseudogene. This CDR3 contains 14 residues. CDR3 sequence (DNA): TGTGCAAGTCCCAATAGAGGGACTAGGCGGGAGCAGTACTTC. This sequence encodes CASPNRGTRREQYF.

The V gene is TRBV11-2, the J gene TRBJ2-2, with 8 bases matching TRBD2. This CDR3 is built from 15 residues. CDR1 SGHAT and CDR2 FQNNGV come from the germline V gene. Germline trimming cut 2 bases from V and 7 bases from J; bases unmatched to any gene: 6. CDR3 DNA sequence: TGTGCCAGCAGCTTAACAGCGGGAGAGGTCGGGGAGCTGTTTTTT. Residues: CASSLTAGEVGELFF.

This clone was seen a single time. The rearrangement links TRBV28 to TRBJ1-1, with a weak D call TRBD1 (5 bases). Germline V gene data show CDR1 as MDHEN and CDR2 as SYDVKM. The CDR3 has 16 amino acids. V was pared by 6 bases and J by 1 base, with 18 bases between. This CDR3 reads CASRPDRPWGNTEAFF. The CDR3 DNA follows: TGTGCCAGCAGGCCTGACAGACCCTGGGGGAACACTGAAGCTTTCTTT.

The chain recombines TRBV28 with TRBJ1-1; D gene ambiguous. CDR3 length: 13 amino acids. Germline V gene data show CDR1 as MDHEN and CDR2 as SYDVKM. Deletions cut 3 bases from V and 3 bases from J, with 8 bases between. The DNA for the CDR3 is TGTGCCAGCAGTTTTGCATGGGACACTGAAGCTTTCTTT. It specifies CASSFAWDTEAFF.

The V and J genes are TRBV27 and TRBJ2-7; no reliable D call. V shed 5 bases and J shed 2 bases, with 16 bases lying between them. The germline gives CDR1 MNHEY, CDR2 SMNVEV (reference sequence). This CDR3 has 15 amino acids. The CDR3 nucleotides read TGTGCCAGCAGTGGCGGTGGTGGGCCGACCTACGAGCAGTACTTC. Its translation is CASSGGGGPTYEQYF.

As concerns this clone: The sample carries other DNA sequences with the same CDR3. The V gene is TRBV5-6, the J gene TRBJ1-5; D unclear. The V end was cut by 0 bases, the J end by 3 bases, with 4 bases between. Germline loops: CDR1 SGHDT, CDR2 YYEEEE. The CDR3 has 13 residues. The CDR3 is CASSLGSNQPQHF. DNA of the CDR3: TGTGCCAGCAGCTTGGGGTCCAATCAGCCCCAGCATTTT.

The chain employs TRBV29-1 and TRBJ2-7, with 9 bases aligning to TRBD2. The V gene's germline CDR1 is SQVTM and CDR2 ANQGSEA. V gave up 6 bases and J gave up 0 bases; unmatched junction bases: 9. This CDR3 contains 15 residues. CDR3 sequence: CSVKDISGGSYEQYF. As DNA, the CDR3 is TGCAGCGTCAAAGACATTAGCGGGGGCTCCTACGAGCAGTACTTC.

V and J are TRBV5-6 and TRBJ1-1, with 7 bases aligning to TRBD1. CDR1 and CDR2 (germline): SGHDT, YYEEEE. This CDR3 spans 13 amino acids. V lost 2 bases and J lost 5; bases outside the gene matches: 3. CDR3: CASSFLQGTEAFF. CDR3 DNA: TGTGCCAGCAGCTTTTTACAGGGGACTGAAGCTTTCTTT.

The CDR3 sequence: CASSSGLAGASNTGELFF. Written as DNA, the CDR3 is TGTGCCAGCAGTTCGGGACTAGCGGGGGCCTCGAACACCGGGGAGCTGTTTTTT. The chain has TRBV28 and TRBJ2-2; 14 bases align to TRBD2. Germline assignment: CDR1 MDHEN and CDR2 SYDVKM. V lost 4 bases and J lost 0; bases outside the gene matches: 4. This CDR3 spans 18 amino acids.

This clone was observed once. V and J are TRBV5-5 and TRBJ1-2; possible D gene TRBD1, 5 bases. The CDR3 contains 15 residues. V gave up 4 bases and J gave up 4 bases, with 17 bases separating them. Germline V CDR1 and CDR2: SGHKS, YYEKEE (reference sequence). In DNA, the CDR3 is TGTGCCAGCAGCCCGGAGCAGGGAGGCGGCTATGGCTACACCTTC. This encodes CASSPEQGGGYGYTF.

The rearrangement uses TRBV28 and TRBJ2-3; 9 nucleotides match TRBD2. This CDR3 has 15 residues. V shed 5 bases and J 4 bases; nucleotides not matched to a gene: 7. Germline CDR1 is MDHEN and CDR2 is SYDVKM. The CDR3 coding sequence is TGTGCCAGCAGTCCCGGAGCGGGAGGCTCAGATACGCAGTATTTT. Protein product: CASSPGAGGSDTQYF.

This clone was counted a single time. The V call is TRBV6-1, the J call TRBJ2-7; 10 bases line up with TRBD2. The germline V gene encodes CDR1 MNHNS and CDR2 SASEGT. The CDR3 length is 17 residues. The J segment lost 5 bases and the V segment lost 4 bases, leaving 14 bases of the junction unmatched. CDR3 sequence (DNA): TGTGCCAGCAGTGGCCCTGTTCCGGGACTAGCGTTCCACGAGCAGTACTTC. It yields the protein CASSGPVPGLAFHEQYF.

This chain uses TRBV11-1 with TRBJ2-7; D possibly uses TRBD1 or TRBD2 (5 bases each). Germline CDR1 and CDR2: SGHAT and FQDESV (reference sequence). Trimming left V 4 bases short and J 3 bases short, with 10 bases between. The CDR3 runs 13 residues. CDR3 bases: TGTGCCAGCAGCTGGGACGGGAACTACGAGCAGTACTTC. It encodes CASSWDGNYEQYF.

This chain uses TRBV27 with TRBJ2-7; D gene unclear. CDR1 and CDR2 from the germline V gene are MNHEY and SMNVEV (reference sequence). The CDR3 contains 16 residues. Deletions cut 2 bases from V and 4 bases from J, with 18 bases between. In DNA form, the CDR3 reads TGTGCCAGCAGTTTAAAGCCCACCTCTCCCCTATACGAGCAGTACTTC. Its translation is CASSLKPTSPLYEQYF.

This chain links TRBV28 with TRBJ2-1; 7 nucleotides align to TRBD2. The trim removed 6 bases at V and 0 bases at J, leaving 5 bases unmatched. The CDR3 runs to 15 residues. Germline V CDR1 and CDR2: MDHEN, SYDVKM. The CDR3 coding sequence is TGTGCCAGCAGGGACCTAGCGGTCTCCTACAATGAGCAGTTCTTC. Translating gives CASRDLAVSYNEQFF.

The rearrangement joins TRBV27 to TRBJ1-4; 7 bases line up with TRBD1. Germline V CDR1 and CDR2: MNHEY, SMNVEV (reference sequence). This CDR3 has 16 amino acids. The V segment lost 5 bases and the J segment 1 base; nucleotides outside the gene matches: 7. The CDR3 bases are TGTGCCAGCAGTATCCGACAGGGTCGAACTAATGAAAAACTGTTTTTT. Translated: CASSIRQGRTNEKLFF.

The genes are TRBV5-5 and TRBJ1-1; no firm D call. The V and J ends lost 2 bases and 1 base respectively, with 18 bases between them. The CDR3 extends over 17 amino acids. Germline CDR1 reads SGHKS; CDR2 reads YYEKEE (reference sequence). CDR3 in amino acids: CASSFELLRNRNTEAFF. CDR3 bases: TGTGCCAGCAGCTTCGAACTTTTAAGGAACCGGAACACTGAAGCTTTCTTT.

The rearrangement joins TRBV7-9 to TRBJ2-1; 10 bases are a match to TRBD2. Germline V gene data show CDR1 as SEHNR and CDR2 as FQNEAQ (reference sequence). The CDR3 consists of 17 residues. V dropped 1 base and J dropped 4; count of bases not matched to a gene: 7. CDR3 region: CASSLVLAGDAYNEQFF. The CDR3 DNA reads as TGTGCCAGCAGCTTAGTTCTAGCGGGGGACGCGTACAATGAGCAGTTCTTC.

In its sample, this clone was seen once. This chain joins TRBV6-5 and TRBJ2-1, with D perhaps being TRBD1 or TRBD2 (5 bases each). CDR3 length: 15 residues. Trimming left V 2 bases short and J 4 bases short, with 12 bases between. Per the germline V gene, CDR1 is MNHEY and CDR2 is SVGAGI. The CDR3 loop reads CASSYHTGPYNEQFF. Here the CDR3 DNA reads TGTGCCAGCAGTTACCACACGGGACCTTACAATGAGCAGTTCTTC.

The chain recombines TRBV9 with TRBJ2-7, with 7 bases matching TRBD2. The CDR3 is 13 amino acids. CDR1 and CDR2 from the germline V gene are SGDLS and YYNGEE. The ends lost 7 bases at V and 2 bases at J; junction bases unmatched: 6. In nucleotides, the CDR3 is TGTGCCAGCGGGACGGGAGGCCCCTACGAGCAGTACTTC. It yields the protein CASGTGGPYEQYF.

This clone was detected only once. This chain links TRBV13 with TRBJ1-1; 7 bases are a match to TRBD1. This CDR3 contains 14 residues. Germline V lookup: CDR1 PRHDT, CDR2 FYEKMQ (reference sequence). The ends lost 3 bases at V and 4 bases at J; junction bases unmatched: 5. The CDR3 nucleotides read TGTGCCAGCAGCTTTATGACAGGGACCACTGAAGCTTTCTTT. Protein sequence: CASSFMTGTTEAFF. The full variable domain, its missing parts supplied by reference TRBV13 and TRBJ1-1, is AAGVIQSPRHLIKEKRETATLKCYPIPRHDTVYWYQQGPGQDPQFLISFYEKMQSDKGSIPDRFSAQQFSDYHSELNMSSLELGDSALYFCASSFMTGTTEAFFGQGTRLTVV.

The table lists this clone with a few counts. V and J are TRBV7-7 and TRBJ2-2; TRBD1 is a possible D gene (6 bases). V was pared by 8 bases and J by 8 bases, with 12 bases between. The CDR3 has 12 residues. Germline V gene lookup returns CDR1 SSHAT and CDR2 FNYEAQ (reference sequence). DNA for the CDR3: TGTGCCAGCGGACAGTTCTCGGGGGAGCTGTTTTTT. Its protein product is CASGQFSGELFF. The full variable domain, its missing parts supplied by reference TRBV7-7 and TRBJ2-2, is GAGVSQSPRYKVTKRGQDVTLRCDPISSHATLYWYQQALGQGPEFLTYFNYEAQPDKSGLPSDRFSAERPEGSISTLTIQRTEQRDSAMYRCASGQFSGELFFGEGSRLTVL.

V is TRBV5-6 and J is TRBJ2-5; D call uncertain. The closer fit of TRBJ2-7 to the DNA end suggests the J call may be wrong. CDR1 and CDR2 from the germline V gene are SGHDT and YYEEEE. This CDR3 has 13 residues. The CDR3 DNA sequence: TGTGCCAGCAGCTTGGAGGTATCCTACGAGCAGTACTTC. Translating it yields CASSLEVSYEQYF.

The chain combines TRBV6-6 with TRBJ1-4, with 9 bases that match TRBD1. The germline CDR1 and CDR2 sequences are MNHNY and SVGAGI (reference sequence). This CDR3 has 14 residues. The V gene end was trimmed by 5 bases and the J gene end by 7 bases; junction bases not matched to a gene: 5. The CDR3 nucleotides are TGTGCCAGCAGTGATGGGACAGGGAGTGAAAAACTGTTTTTT. Protein sequence: CASSDGTGSEKLFF.

This clone has a handful of counts. V and J are TRBV7-8 and TRBJ2-7; possible D gene TRBD2, 5 bases. V shed 1 base and J shed 3 bases, with 7 bases lying between them. Germline CDR1 SGHVS, CDR2 FQNEAQ. The CDR3 is 13 amino acids. CDR3 amino acids: CASSLGAGYEQYF. CDR3 in DNA: TGTGCCAGCAGCTTAGGTGCGGGCTACGAGCAGTACTTC. The entire variable domain, with the rest obtained from reference TRBV7-8 and TRBJ2-7, is as follows: GAGVSQSPRYKVAKRGQDVALRCDPISGHVSLFWYQQALGQGPEFLTYFQNEAQLDKSGLPSDRFFAERPEGSVSTLKIQRTQQEDSAVYLCASSLGAGYEQYFGPGTRLTVT.

The chain links TRBV11-2 to TRBJ2-3, with D possibly TRBD1 on 6 matching bases. Trimming cost V 5 bases and J 2 bases, with 11 bases left between them. Germline assignment: CDR1 SGHAT and CDR2 FQNNGV. The CDR3 sequence is 14 residues long. This chain's CDR3 is CASSPNRATDTQYF. Written as DNA, the CDR3 is TGTGCCAGCAGCCCGAACAGGGCCACAGATACGCAGTATTTT.